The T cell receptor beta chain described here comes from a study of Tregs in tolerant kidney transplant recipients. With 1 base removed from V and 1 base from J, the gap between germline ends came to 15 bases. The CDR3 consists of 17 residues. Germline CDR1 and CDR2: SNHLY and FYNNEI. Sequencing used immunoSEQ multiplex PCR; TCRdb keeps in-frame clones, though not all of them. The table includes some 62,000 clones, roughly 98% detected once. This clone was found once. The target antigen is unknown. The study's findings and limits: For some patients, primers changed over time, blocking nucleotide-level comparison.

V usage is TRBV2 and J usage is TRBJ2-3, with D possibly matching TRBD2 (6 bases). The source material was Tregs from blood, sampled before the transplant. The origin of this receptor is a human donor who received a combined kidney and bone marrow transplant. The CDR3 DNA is TGTGCCAGCAGTGAAGTAATCGCGGGATGGGGCACAGATACGCAGTATTTT. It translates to CASSEVIAGWGTDTQYF. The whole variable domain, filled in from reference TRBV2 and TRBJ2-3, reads EPEVTQTPSHQVTQMGQEVILRCVPISNHLYFYWYRQILGQKVEFLVSFYNNEISEKSEIFDDQFSVERPDGSNFTLKIRSTKLEDSAMYFCASSEVIAGWGTDTQYFGPGTRLTVL.